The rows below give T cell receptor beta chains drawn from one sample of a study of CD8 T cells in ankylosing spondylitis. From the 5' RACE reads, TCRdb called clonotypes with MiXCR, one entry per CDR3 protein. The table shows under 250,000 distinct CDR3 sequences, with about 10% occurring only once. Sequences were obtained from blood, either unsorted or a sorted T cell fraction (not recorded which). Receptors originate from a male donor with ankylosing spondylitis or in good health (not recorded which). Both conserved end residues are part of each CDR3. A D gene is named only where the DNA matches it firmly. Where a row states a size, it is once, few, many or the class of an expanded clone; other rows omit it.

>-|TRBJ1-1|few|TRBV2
CASRGGSRGNTEAFF
TGTGCCAGCAGGGGGGGGAGTAGGGGTAACACTGAAGCTTTCTTT
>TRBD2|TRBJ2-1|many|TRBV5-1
CASTTSGRINEQFF
TGCGCCAGCACCACCAGCGGGAGGATCAATGAGCAGTTCTTC
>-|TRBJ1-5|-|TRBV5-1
CASSIQGGSNQPQHF
TGCGCCAGCAGCATTCAAGGGGGGAGCAATCAGCCCCAGCATTTT
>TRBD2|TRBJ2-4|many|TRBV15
CATSRARTRNIQYF
TGTGCCACCAGCAGAGCCAGGACTAGAAACATTCAGTACTTC
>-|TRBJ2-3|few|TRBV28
CASSLGISTDTQYF
TGTGCCAGCAGTTTGGGAATTAGCACAGATACGCAGTATTTT
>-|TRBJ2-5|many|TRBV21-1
CASREVSRYRLQETQYF
TGTGCCAGCAGAGAGGTTAGCCGATATCGCCTACAAGAGACCCAGTACTTC
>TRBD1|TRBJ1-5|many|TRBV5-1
CASSRDRKSSYSNQPQHF
TGCGCCAGCAGCAGGGACAGGAAAAGTTCGTATAGCAATCAGCCCCAGCATTTT
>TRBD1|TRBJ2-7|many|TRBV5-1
CASSQRQGTYEQYF
TGCGCCAGCAGCCAACGACAGGGCACCTACGAGCAGTACTTC
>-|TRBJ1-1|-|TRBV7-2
CASSLEMAANTEAFF
TGTGCCAGCAGCTTAGAAATGGCAGCAAACACTGAAGCTTTCTTT
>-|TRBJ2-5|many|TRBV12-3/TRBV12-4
CASSGIGAPQETQYF
TGTGCCAGCAGTGGGATAGGGGCTCCTCAAGAGACCCAGTACTTC
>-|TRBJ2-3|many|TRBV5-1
CASSPANTQYF
TGCGCCAGCAGCCCGGCCAATACGCAGTATTTT
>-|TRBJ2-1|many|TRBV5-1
CASSRGDEQFF
TGCGCCAGCTCCAGAGGGGATGAGCAGTTCTTC
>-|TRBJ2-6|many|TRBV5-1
CASSKGSAGAFSGANVLTF
TGCGCCAGCAGCAAAGGGTCCGCGGGGGCTTTCTCTGGGGCCAACGTCCTGACTTTC
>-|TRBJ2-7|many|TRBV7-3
CASSPDGGSYEQYF
TGTGCCAGCAGCCCAGACGGCGGTTCCTACGAGCAGTACTTC
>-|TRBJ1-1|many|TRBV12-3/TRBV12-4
CASSPTTRDAEAFF
TGTGCCAGCAGCCCAACGACCCGAGACGCTGAAGCTTTCTTT
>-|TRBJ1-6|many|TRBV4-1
CASSQEWSLHNSPLHF
TGCGCCAGCAGCCAAGAATGGAGTCTCCATAATTCACCCCTCCACTTT
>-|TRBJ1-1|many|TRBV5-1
CASSLEGGSTEAFF
TGCGCCAGCAGCTTGGAGGGGGGCTCCACTGAAGCTTTCTTT
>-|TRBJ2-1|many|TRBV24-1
CATSDLRTAYNEQFF
TGTGCCACCAGTGATTTGAGAACAGCCTACAATGAGCAGTTCTTC
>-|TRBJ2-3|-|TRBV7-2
CASSLTAGRGTDTQYF
TGTGCCAGCAGCTTAACTGCCGGGAGAGGTACAGATACGCAGTATTTT
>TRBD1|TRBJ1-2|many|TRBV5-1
CASSLTMGQGAGGYTF
TGCGCCAGCAGCTTGACAATGGGACAGGGAGCGGGTGGCTACACCTTC
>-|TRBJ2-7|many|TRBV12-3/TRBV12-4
CASSLTRGGQEYF
TGTGCCAGCAGTTTAACCCGTGGGGGCCAGGAGTACTTC
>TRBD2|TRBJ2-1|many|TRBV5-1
CASSLLGLAGPNEQFF
TGCGCCAGCAGCTTGTTAGGACTAGCGGGTCCCAATGAGCAGTTCTTC
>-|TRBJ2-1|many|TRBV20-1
CSARLSDYNEQFF
TGCAGTGCTAGACTGTCAGATTACAATGAGCAGTTCTTC
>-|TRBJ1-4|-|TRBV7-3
CASSRTSGEKLFF
TGTGCCAGCAGCAGGACCTCGGGGGAAAAACTGTTTTTT
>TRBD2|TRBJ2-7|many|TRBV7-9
CASSSGLTYEQYF
TGTGCCAGCAGTTCGGGACTAACCTACGAGCAGTACTTC
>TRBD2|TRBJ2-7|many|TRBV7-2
CASSLTPSGRIYEQYF
TGTGCCAGCAGCTTAACTCCTAGCGGGAGAATTTACGAGCAGTACTTC
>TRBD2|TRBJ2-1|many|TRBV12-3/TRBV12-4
CASSLERLLAGGRDEQFF
TGTGCCAGCAGTTTAGAGAGACTGCTAGCGGGGGGGCGTGATGAGCAGTTCTTC
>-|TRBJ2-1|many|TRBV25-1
CASSDSVGHEQFF
TGTGCCAGCAGTGATTCAGTGGGGCATGAGCAGTTCTTC
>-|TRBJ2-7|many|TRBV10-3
CAISEALRVYEQYF
TGTGCCATCAGTGAAGCCTTGAGGGTCTACGAGCAGTACTTC
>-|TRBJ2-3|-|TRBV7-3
CASSLNKEDTQYF
TGTGCCAGCAGCTTAAACAAGGAGGATACGCAGTATTTT